This T cell receptor beta chain was documented in a study of T cell repertoires in cytomegalovirus infection. Study in general: CMV infection together with matching HLA type was indicated by public TCR beta signatures. Notes on the study in general: HLA-C-restricted, CMV-specific TCR beta clonotypes were dominant ex vivo. Summed public TCR beta family frequency identified CMV carriers bearing the relevant HLA.

On this clonotype itself: No antigen is known for it.

TCRdb analysed the reads with MiXCR anew, one entry per CDR3 protein. The sample has under 200,000 distinct CDR3 sequences, less than 9.5% seen once. The TCR comes from a human donor in good health (CMV status not recorded). Some clones in this sample may be carry-over from other donors' samples. The sample consisted of PBMCs.

CDR3 in amino acids: CASSLGLQNSPLHF. CDR3 DNA sequence: TGTGCCAGCAGCTTGGGACTGCAGAATTCACCCCTCCACTTT. The chain has TRBV5-4 and TRBJ1-6; no definite D call. Trimming stripped 0 bases from V and 7 bases from J, with 8 bases between. This CDR3 region has 14 residues. Germline V lookup: CDR1 SGHNT, CDR2 YYREEE (reference sequence).